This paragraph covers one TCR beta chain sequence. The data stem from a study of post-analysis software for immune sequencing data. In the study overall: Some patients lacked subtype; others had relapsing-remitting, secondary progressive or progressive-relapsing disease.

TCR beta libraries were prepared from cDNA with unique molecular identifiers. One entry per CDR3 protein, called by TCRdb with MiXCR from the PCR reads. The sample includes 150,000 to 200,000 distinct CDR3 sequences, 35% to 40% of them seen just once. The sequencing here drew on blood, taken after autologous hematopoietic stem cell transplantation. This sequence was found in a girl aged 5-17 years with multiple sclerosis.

As DNA, the CDR3 is TGTGCCAGCAGCTCTCGGACTAGATCCTACAATGAGCAGTTCTTC. It encodes CASSSRTRSYNEQFF. The chain joins TRBV4-2 to TRBJ2-1; 7 nucleotides agree with TRBD2. CDR1 is LGHNA and CDR2 is YNFKEQ in the germline V gene. The CDR3 consists of 15 residues. V lost 5 bases and J lost 1; bases outside the gene matches: 5.